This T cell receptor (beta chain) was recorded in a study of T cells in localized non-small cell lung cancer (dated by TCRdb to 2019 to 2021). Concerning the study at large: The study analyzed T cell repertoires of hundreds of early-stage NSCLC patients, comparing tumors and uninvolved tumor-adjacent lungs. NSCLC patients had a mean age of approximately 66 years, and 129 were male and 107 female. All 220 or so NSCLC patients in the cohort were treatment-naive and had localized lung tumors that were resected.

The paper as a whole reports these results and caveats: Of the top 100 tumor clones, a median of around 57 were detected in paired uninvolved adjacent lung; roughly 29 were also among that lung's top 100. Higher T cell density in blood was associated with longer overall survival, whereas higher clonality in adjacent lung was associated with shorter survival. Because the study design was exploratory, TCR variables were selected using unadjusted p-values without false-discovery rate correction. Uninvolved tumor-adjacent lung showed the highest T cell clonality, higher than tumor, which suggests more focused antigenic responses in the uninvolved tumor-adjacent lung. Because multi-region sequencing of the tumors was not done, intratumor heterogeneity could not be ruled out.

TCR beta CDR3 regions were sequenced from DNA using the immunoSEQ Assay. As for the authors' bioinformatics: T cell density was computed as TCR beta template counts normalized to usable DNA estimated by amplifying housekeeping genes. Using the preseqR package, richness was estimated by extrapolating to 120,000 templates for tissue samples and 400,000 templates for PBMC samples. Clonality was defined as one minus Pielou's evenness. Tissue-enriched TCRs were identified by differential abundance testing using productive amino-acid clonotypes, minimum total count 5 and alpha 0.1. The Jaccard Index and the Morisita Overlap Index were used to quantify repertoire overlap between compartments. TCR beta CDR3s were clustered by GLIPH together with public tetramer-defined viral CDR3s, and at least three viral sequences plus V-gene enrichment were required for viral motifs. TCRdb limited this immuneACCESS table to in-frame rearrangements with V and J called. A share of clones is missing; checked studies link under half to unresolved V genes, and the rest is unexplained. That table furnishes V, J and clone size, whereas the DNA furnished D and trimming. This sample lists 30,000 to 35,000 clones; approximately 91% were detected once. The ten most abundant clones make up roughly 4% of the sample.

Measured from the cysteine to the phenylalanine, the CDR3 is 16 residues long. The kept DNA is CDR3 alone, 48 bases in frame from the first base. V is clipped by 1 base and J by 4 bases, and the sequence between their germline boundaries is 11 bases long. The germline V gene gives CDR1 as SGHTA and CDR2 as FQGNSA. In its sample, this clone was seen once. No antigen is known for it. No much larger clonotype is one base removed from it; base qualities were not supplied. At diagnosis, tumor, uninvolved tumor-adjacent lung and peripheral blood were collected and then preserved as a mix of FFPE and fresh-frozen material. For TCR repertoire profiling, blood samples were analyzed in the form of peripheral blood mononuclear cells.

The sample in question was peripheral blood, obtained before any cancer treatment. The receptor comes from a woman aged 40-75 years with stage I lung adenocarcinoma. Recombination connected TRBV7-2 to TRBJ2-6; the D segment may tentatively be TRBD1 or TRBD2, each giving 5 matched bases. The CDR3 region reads CASSLGSGTGANVLTF. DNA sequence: TGTGCCAGCAGCTTAGGGTCAGGGACCGGGGCCAACGTCCTGACTTTC.